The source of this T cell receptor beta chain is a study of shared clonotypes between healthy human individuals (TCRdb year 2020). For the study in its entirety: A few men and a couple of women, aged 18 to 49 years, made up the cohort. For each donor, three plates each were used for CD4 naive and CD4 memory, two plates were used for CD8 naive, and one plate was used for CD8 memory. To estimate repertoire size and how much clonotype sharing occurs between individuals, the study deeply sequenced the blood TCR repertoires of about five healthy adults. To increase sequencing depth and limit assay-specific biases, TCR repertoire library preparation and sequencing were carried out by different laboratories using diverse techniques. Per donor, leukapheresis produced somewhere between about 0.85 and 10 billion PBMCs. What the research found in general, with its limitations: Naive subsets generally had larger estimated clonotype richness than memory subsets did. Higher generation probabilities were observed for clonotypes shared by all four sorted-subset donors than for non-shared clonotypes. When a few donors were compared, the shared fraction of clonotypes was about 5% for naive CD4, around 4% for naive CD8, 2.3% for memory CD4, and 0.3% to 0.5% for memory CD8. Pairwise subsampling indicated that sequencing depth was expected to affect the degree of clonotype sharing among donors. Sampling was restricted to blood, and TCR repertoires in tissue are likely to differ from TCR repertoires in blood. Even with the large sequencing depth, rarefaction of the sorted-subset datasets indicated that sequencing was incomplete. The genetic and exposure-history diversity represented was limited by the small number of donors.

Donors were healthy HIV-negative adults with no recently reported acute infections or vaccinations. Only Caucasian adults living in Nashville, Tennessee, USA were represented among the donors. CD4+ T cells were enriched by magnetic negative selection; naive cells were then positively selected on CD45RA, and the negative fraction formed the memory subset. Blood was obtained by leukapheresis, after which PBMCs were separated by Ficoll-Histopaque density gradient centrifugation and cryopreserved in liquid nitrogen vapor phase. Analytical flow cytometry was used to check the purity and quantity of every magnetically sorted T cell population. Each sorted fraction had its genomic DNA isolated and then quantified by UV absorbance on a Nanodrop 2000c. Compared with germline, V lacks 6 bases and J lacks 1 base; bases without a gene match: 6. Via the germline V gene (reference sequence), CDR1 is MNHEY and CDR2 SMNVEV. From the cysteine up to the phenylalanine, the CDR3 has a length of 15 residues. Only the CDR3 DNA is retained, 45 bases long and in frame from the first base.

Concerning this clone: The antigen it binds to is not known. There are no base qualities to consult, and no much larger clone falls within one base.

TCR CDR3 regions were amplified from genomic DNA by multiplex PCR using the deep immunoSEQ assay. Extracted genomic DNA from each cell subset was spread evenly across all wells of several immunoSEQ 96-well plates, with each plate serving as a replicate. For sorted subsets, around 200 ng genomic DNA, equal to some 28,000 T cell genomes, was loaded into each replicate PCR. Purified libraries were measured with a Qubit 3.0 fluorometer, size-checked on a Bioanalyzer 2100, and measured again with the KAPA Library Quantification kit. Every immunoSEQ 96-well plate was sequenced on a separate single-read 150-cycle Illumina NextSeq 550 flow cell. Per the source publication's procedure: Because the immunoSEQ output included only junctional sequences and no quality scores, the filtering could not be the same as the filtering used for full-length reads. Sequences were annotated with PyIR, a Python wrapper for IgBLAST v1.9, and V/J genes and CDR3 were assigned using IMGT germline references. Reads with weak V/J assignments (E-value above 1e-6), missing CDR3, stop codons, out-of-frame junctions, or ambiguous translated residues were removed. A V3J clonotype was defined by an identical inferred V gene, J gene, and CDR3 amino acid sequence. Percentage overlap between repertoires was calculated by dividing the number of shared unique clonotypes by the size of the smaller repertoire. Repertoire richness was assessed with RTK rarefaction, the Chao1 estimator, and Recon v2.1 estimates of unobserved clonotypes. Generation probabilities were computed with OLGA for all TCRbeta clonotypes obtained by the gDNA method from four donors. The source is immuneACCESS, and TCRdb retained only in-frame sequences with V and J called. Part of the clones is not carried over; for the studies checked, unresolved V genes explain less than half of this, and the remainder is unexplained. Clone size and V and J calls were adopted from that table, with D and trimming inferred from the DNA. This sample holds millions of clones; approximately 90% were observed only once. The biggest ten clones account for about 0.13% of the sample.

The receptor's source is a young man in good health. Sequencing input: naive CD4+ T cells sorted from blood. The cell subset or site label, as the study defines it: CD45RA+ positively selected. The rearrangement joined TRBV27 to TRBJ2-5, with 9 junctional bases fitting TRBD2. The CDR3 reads CASRLLTSGQETQYF. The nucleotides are TGTGCCAGCAGACTACTGACTAGCGGCCAAGAGACCCAGTACTTC.